This TCR beta chain originates from a study of T cell responses to AZD1222 COVID-19 vaccine. The CDR3 length is 15 residues. Germline V gene lookup returns CDR1 LNHDA and CDR2 SQIVND (reference sequence). V was shortened by 0 bases and J by 8 bases, with 16 bases between the two germline ends. This clone was seen only once. The antigen is undetermined. Only in-frame clones appear in the TCRdb table, and some are missing; sequencing was by immunoSEQ multiplex PCR. Here the sample spans over 150,000 clones, approximately 86% being singletons. Overall study results and limits: Most donors were white British, females outnumbered males, and clonal diversity was possibly underestimated. Unmutated regions of variants are reportedly targeted by nearly half of spike-specific TCRs.

This sequence joins TRBV19 and TRBJ1-2; D perhaps matches TRBD1 (6 bases). This receptor was identified in an adult in good health. This specimen consisted of peripheral blood, obtained on day 0 of AZD1222 vaccination. CDR3 nucleotide sequence: TGTGCCAGTAGTATAGAGGGGTCACGGGGGCGCGGCTACACCTTC. Its translation is CASSIEGSRGRGYTF. The entire variable domain, with the rest obtained from reference TRBV19 and TRBJ1-2, is as follows: DGGITQSPKYLFRKEGQNVTLSCEQNLNHDAMYWYRQDPGQGLRLIYYSQIVNDFQKGDIAEGYSVSREKKESFPLTVTSAQKNPTAFYLCASSIEGSRGRGYTFGSGTRLTVV.